This T cell receptor (beta chain) was sequenced for a study of PD-L1 blockade in urothelial cancer. Clones were read by immunoSEQ multiplex PCR, and TCRdb kept only the in-frame ones, dropping some. The table has about 48,000 clones, 75% to 90% seen once. Noted time point: peripheral blood 6 weeks after treatment start. Pretreatment sampling and on-treatment sampling together yielded between 1 and 8 samples for each patient. This clone was counted once. In germline, CDR1 is SGHAT, CDR2 FQNNGV. The CDR3 has 13 residues. V dropped 1 base and J dropped 8; count of bases not matched to a gene: 3. Sequencing was performed on PBMCs, taken around atezolizumab (anti-PD-L1) treatment. This chain connects TRBV11-2 to TRBJ1-2, with 8 bases lining up with TRBD1. The TCR comes from a man aged 55-75 years with urothelial cancer. The CDR3 DNA follows: TGTGCCAGCAGCTTAGGGACAGGGCTCGGCTACACCTTC. Its protein product is CASSLGTGLGYTF.